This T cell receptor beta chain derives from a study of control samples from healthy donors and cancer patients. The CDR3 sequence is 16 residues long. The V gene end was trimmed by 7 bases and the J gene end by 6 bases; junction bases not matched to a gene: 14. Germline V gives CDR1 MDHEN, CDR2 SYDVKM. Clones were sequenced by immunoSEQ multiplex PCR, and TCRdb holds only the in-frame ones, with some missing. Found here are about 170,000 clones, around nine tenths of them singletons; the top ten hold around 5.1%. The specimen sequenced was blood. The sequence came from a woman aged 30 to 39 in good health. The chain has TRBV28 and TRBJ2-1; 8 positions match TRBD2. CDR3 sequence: CASTSAGTRVPNEQFF. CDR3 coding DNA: TGTGCCAGCACTTCTGCCGGGACTAGGGTCCCCAATGAGCAGTTCTTC.